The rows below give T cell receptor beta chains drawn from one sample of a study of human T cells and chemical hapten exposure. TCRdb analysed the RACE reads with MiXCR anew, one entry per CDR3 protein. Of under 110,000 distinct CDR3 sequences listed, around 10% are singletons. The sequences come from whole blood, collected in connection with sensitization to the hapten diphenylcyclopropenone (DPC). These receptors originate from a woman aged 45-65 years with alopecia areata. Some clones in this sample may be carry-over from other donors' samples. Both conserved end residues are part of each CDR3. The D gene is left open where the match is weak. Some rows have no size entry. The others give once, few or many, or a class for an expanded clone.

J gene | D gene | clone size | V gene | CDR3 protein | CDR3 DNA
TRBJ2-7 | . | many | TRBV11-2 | CASSLRDGNYEQYF | TGTGCCAGCAGCTTAAGGGACGGAAACTACGAGCAGTACTTC
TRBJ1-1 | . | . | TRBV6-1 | CASILANTEAFF | TGTGCCAGCATTCTAGCGAACACTGAAGCTTTCTTT
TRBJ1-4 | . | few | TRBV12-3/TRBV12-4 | CASSFNGEEKLFF | TGTGCCAGCAGTTTTAACGGGGAGGAAAAACTGTTTTTT
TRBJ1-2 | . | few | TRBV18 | CASSPQAASGYGYTF | TGTGCCAGCTCACCACAGGCGGCGAGCGGCTATGGCTACACCTTC
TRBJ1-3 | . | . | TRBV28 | CASSPGTAPRNTIYF | TGTGCCAGCAGTCCAGGGACCGCCCCGAGAAACACCATATATTTT
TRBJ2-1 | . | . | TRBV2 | CAYLHSHPDYGGGSYNEQFF | TGTGCCTACCTCCACTCCCACCCGGACTACGGGGGAGGCTCCTACAATGAGCAGTTCTTC
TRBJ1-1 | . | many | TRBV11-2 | CASIHAGVNTEAFF | TGTGCCAGCATCCACGCCGGGGTGAACACTGAAGCTTTCTTT
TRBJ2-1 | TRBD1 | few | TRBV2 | CVSSEPTTGQGGYNEQFF | TGTGTCAGCAGTGAACCAACCACGGGACAGGGAGGATACAATGAGCAGTTCTTC
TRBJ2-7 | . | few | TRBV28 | CASSLGGHSYEQYF | TGTGCCAGCAGTTTAGGGGGACATTCCTACGAGCAGTACTTC
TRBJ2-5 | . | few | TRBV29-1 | CSVSAGTWETQYF | TGCAGCGTTTCGGCGGGGACATGGGAGACCCAGTACTTC
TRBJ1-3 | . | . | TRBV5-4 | CASSSQSRISGNTIYF | TGTGCCAGCAGTTCGCAGAGCAGGATCTCTGGAAACACCATATATTTT
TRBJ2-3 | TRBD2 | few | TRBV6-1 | CASSEWGEAGATDTQYF | TGTGCCAGCAGTGAATGGGGCGAAGCGGGGGCGACAGATACGCAGTATTTT
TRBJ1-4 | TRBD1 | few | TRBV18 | CASSPHRGRDEKLFF | TGTGCCAGCTCGCCGCACAGGGGGCGGGATGAAAAACTGTTTTTT
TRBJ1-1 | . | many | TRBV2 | CASSGGPMNTEAFF | TGTGCCAGCAGTGGAGGTCCAATGAACACTGAAGCTTTCTTT
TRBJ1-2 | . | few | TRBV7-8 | CASSLRPGANVDGYTF | TGTGCCAGCAGCTTACGTCCGGGGGCGAACGTTGATGGCTACACCTTC
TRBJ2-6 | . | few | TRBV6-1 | CASTLTAGANVLTF | TGTGCCAGCACCTTAACGGCTGGGGCCAACGTCCTGACTTTC
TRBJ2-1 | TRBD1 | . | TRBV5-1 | CASSVTTGREQFF | TGCGCCAGCAGCGTTACGACAGGGCGCGAGCAGTTCTTC
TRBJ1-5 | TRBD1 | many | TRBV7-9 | CASSLDRGHQPQHF | TGTGCCAGCAGCCTCGACAGGGGGCATCAGCCCCAGCATTTT